These T cell receptor beta chains were read from a single sample in a study of technical replicates of blood from several donors. Here immunoSEQ multiplex PCR was the method, and the copy in TCRdb shows in-frame clones only, minus some. The repertoire holds roughly 80,000 clones, with roughly 90% as singletons. The specimen was T cells isolated from PBMCs. The receptors shown here come from a human donor in good health. Each CDR3 is given with its conserved first and last residue. Fields, in order: J gene, D gene, V gene, CDR3 protein, CDR3 DNA. The D gene is left open where the match is weak.

TRBJ1-1	TRBD1	TRBV5-4	CASRWDRDTEAFF	TGTGCCAGCAGATGGGACAGGGACACTGAAGCTTTCTTT
TRBJ2-7	TRBD1	TRBV6-5	CASSYTGTGRHEQYF	TGTGCCAGCAGTTATACCGGGACAGGGAGGCACGAGCAGTACTTC
TRBJ1-1	NA	TRBV18	CASSPTPPADTEAFF	TGTGCCAGCTCGCCGACTCCCCCGGCGGACACTGAAGCTTTCTTT
TRBJ2-5	TRBD2	TRBV4-1	CASSQETSGIPTQYF	TGCGCCAGCAGCCAAGAGACTAGCGGGATACCGACCCAGTACTTC
TRBJ2-5	TRBD2	TRBV28	CASSLSSGTQETQYF	TGTGCCAGCAGTTTATCTAGCGGGACTCAAGAGACCCAGTACTTC
TRBJ1-5	TRBD1	TRBV4-3	CASSQGTGLSQPQHF	TGCGCCAGCAGCCAAGGGACAGGGTTGAGTCAGCCCCAGCATTTT
TRBJ2-1	TRBD2	TRBV4-1	CASSQSGTSGTEQFF	TGCGCCAGCAGCCAATCAGGGACTAGCGGGACTGAGCAGTTCTTC
TRBJ2-7	TRBD1	TRBV11-3	CASSLDGTGGQQYF	TGTGCCAGCAGCTTAGATGGGACAGGGGGCCAGCAGTACTTC
TRBJ1-5	NA	TRBV28	CASSWGGATSNQPQHF	TGTGCCAGCAGTTGGGGGGGGGCTACGAGCAATCAGCCCCAGCATTTT
TRBJ2-6	NA	TRBV7-9	CASRNTVAGANVLTF	TGTGCCAGCAGAAACACCGTGGCAGGGGCCAACGTCCTGACTTTC
TRBJ2-7	NA	TRBV27	CASSFGGEQYF	TGTGCCAGCAGTTTTGGAGGAGAGCAGTACTTC
TRBJ2-5	NA	TRBV4-1	CASRGRLQETQYF	TGCGCCAGCAGAGGCAGGCTCCAAGAGACCCAGTACTTC
TRBJ1-2	NA	TRBV4-2	CASSSGVNYGYTF	TGTGCCAGCAGCTCAGGGGTTAACTATGGCTACACCTTC
TRBJ1-1	NA	TRBV7-2	CASSLFAEGPEAFF	TGTGCCAGCAGCTTATTCGCGGAGGGCCCTGAAGCTTTCTTT
TRBJ2-1	NA	TRBV7-2	CASSLAGRGEQFF	TGTGCCAGCAGCTTAGCGGGGCGTGGGGAGCAGTTCTTC
TRBJ1-2	NA	TRBV28	CASSFRVANYGYTF	TGTGCCAGCAGTTTCCGGGTAGCGAACTATGGCTACACCTTC
TRBJ1-2	NA	TRBV20-1	CSAPPRGYTF	TGCAGTGCTCCCCCTCGTGGCTACACCTTC